The next 14 T cell receptor beta chains were all read from a single sample in a study of blood T cells in healthy people across ages. Alongside a J-beta primer mix, a sample-barcoded 5' primer served in a second PCR lasting about 7 to 11 cycles. TCRdb itself ran the 5' RACE reads through MiXCR, one entry per CDR3 protein. The profile shows just over 1 million distinct CDR3 sequences, around 43% of them singletons. The sample comprised blood. These receptors originate from a woman aged 60 to 75 in good health.

The rearrangement joins TRBV24-1 to TRBJ2-3; 7 positions agree with TRBD1. Trimming removed 4 bases from V and 3 bases from J; junction bases left unmatched: 6. Germline CDR1 and CDR2: KGHDR and SFDVKD. This CDR3 comprises 15 residues. The CDR3 DNA reads as TGTGCCACCAGTGACGCCGGGACAGAAACAGATACGCAGTATTTT. Residues: CATSDAGTETDTQYF.

The gene calls are TRBV28 and TRBJ2-1; D is ambiguous. CDR3 length: 13 residues. Per the germline V gene, CDR1 is MDHEN and CDR2 is SYDVKM. Trimming stripped 5 bases from V and 6 bases from J, with 11 bases between. CDR3 sequence reads: CASSTPSPNEQFF. The DNA of the CDR3 is TGTGCCAGCAGTACCCCCTCACCCAATGAGCAGTTCTTC.

A few counts support this clonotype. The CDR3 bases are TGCAGCGTTGAAACAGGACCCAACGAGCAGTACTTC. Its translation: CSVETGPNEQYF. J is TRBJ2-7 and V is TRBV29-1, with D possibly TRBD1 on 5 matching bases. CDR3 size: 12 residues. The V end was cut by 2 bases, the J end by 5 bases, with 10 bases between. Germline CDR1 reads SQVTM; CDR2 reads ANQGSEA.

This chain joins TRBV6-5 and TRBJ2-4; D perhaps matches TRBD1 (5 bases). The assigned J gene may be wrong: the sequence end matches TRBJ2-7 better. This CDR3 is 14 amino acids long. Per the germline V gene, CDR1 is MNHEY and CDR2 is SVGAGI. In nucleotides, the CDR3 is TGTGCCAGCAGTTCCCCGGCAGGGACCTACGAGCAGTACTTC. This sequence encodes CASSSPAGTYEQYF.

J is TRBJ2-2 and V is TRBV5-1, with D possibly TRBD1 on 6 matching bases. Per germline, CDR1 SGHRS and CDR2 YFSETQ. The CDR3 loop spans 15 amino acids. The ends were cut back, 4 bases at V and 6 bases at J, with 16 bases in the middle. Here the CDR3 DNA reads TGCGCCAGCAGCCCACAGGGTCCCCTCGCCGGGGAGCTGTTTTTT. This codes for CASSPQGPLAGELFF.

This chain connects TRBV27 to TRBJ1-5; D not resolved. The CDR3 loop spans 13 amino acids. The V end lost 4 bases, the J end lost 5 bases, and 9 bases lay between the germline ends. Germline V gene sequence: CDR1 MNHEY, CDR2 SMNVEV (reference sequence). CDR3 nucleotide sequence: TGTGCCAGCAGTTGGGCGGGTGATCAGCCCCAGCATTTT. Translating it yields CASSWAGDQPQHF.

This clonotype appeared a few times. The chain employs TRBV9 and TRBJ2-1, with TRBD1 as a possible D gene (6 bases). Germline V lookup: CDR1 SGDLS, CDR2 YYNGEE. The V gene lost 4 bases and the J gene lost 9 bases, with 23 bases spanning the gap. The CDR3 has 16 residues. CDR3 bases: TGTGCCAGCAGCTTTTCCAAGACAGGCGTCTACGGTGAGCAGTTCTTC. It yields the protein CASSFSKTGVYGEQFF. Using reference TRBV9 and TRBJ2-1 for the parts outside the CDR3, the full variable domain is DSGVTQTPKHLITATGQRVTLRCSPRSGDLSVYWYQQSLDQGLQFLIQYYNGEERAKGNILERFSAQQFPDLHSELNLSSLELGDSALYFCASSFSKTGVYGEQFFGPGTRLTVL.

The chain carries TRBV5-1 and TRBJ1-1; D is possibly TRBD1 (5 bases). The CDR3 runs to 14 residues. Per the germline V gene, CDR1 is SGHRS and CDR2 is YFSETQ. Trimming shortened V by 6 bases and J by 1 base, and 13 bases separated the two germline ends. The CDR3 bases are TGCGCCAGCAAGATCGGGACGGCGAACACTGAAGCTTTCTTT. The encoded protein is CASKIGTANTEAFF. Based on the CDR3 plus reference TRBV5-1 and TRBJ1-1, the full variable domain is KAGVTQTPRYLIKTRGQQVTLSCSPISGHRSVSWYQQTPGQGLQFLFEYFSETQRNKGNFPGRFSGRQFSNSRSEMNVSTLELGDSALYLCASKIGTANTEAFFGQGTRLTVV.

The J gene is TRBJ2-7, the V gene TRBV9; 10 positions match TRBD1. Germline values: CDR1 SGDLS, CDR2 YYNGEE. The CDR3 totals 16 residues. Unmatched junction bases numbered 10, after V lost 0 bases and J lost 7 bases. CDR3 loop: CASSVAGTGVMSEQYF. DNA for the CDR3: TGTGCCAGCAGCGTAGCCGGGACAGGGGTAATGAGTGAGCAGTACTTC.

The J gene is TRBJ1-2, the V gene TRBV4-1, with 8 bases lining up with TRBD1. From germline, CDR1 is MGHRA and CDR2 YSYEKL. Unmatched junction bases numbered 9, after V lost 1 base and J lost 2 bases. The CDR3 length is 17 residues. This CDR3 reads CASSQGVFGQGNYGYTF. CDR3 coding DNA: TGCGCCAGCAGCCAAGGGGTTTTCGGACAGGGAAACTATGGCTACACCTTC.

The CDR3 here is CASSVASTYEQYF. In DNA form, the CDR3 reads TGTGCCAGCAGCGTAGCCTCAACCTACGAGCAGTACTTC. The V and J genes are TRBV9 and TRBJ2-7; D is undetermined. Germline-derived CDR1 and CDR2 are SGDLS and YYNGEE. V was clipped by 0 bases and J by 2 bases, with 6 bases between them. The CDR3 contains 13 residues.

This chain joins TRBV18 and TRBJ2-1; 9 nucleotides line up with TRBD1. CDR1 is KGHSH, CDR2 LQKENI, per germline. V shed 6 bases and J 15 bases; nucleotides not matched to a gene: 12. The CDR3 consists of 13 residues. CDR3 bases: TGTGCCAGCTCCCCGGGACAGGGAGAGGGGCCGTTCTTC. This encodes CASSPGQGEGPFF.

The V and J genes are TRBV9 and TRBJ1-6; 7 nucleotides align to TRBD1. Unmatched junction bases numbered 8, after V lost 0 bases and J lost 2 bases. CDR1 is SGDLS and CDR2 is YYNGEE in the germline V gene. The CDR3 is 18 amino acids. CDR3 nucleotides: TGTGCCAGCAGCGTAGAGGGGGACAGCAGCCCCTATAATTCACCCCTCCACTTT. Amino acids: CASSVEGDSSPYNSPLHF.

This sequence joins TRBV6-2 or TRBV6-3 and TRBJ1-1, with TRBD1 identical over 7 bases. Germline lookup yields CDR1 MNHEY and CDR2 SVGEGT. The CDR3 has 16 amino acids. J was trimmed by 1 base and V by 5 bases; bases with no gene match: 10. This CDR3 reads CASSRSNRGPNTEAFF. The CDR3 DNA is TGTGCCAGCAGTCGAAGTAACAGGGGCCCGAACACTGAAGCTTTCTTT.